The clone carrying this T cell receptor (beta chain) was counted once. The target antigen is unknown. The sample originates from a study of lymphopenia after photon versus proton radiotherapy. Overall study results and limits: Only patients who died were analyzed for survival; proton advantage is unproven. Oligoclonal CD8+ Temra expansion after nadir drove photon patients' diversity drop. Under photons, naive T cells and diversity fell while effector/memory populations rose.

The CDR3 totals 18 residues. CDR1 MGHRA and CDR2 YSYEKL come from the germline V gene. Unmatched junction bases numbered 15, after V lost 3 bases and J lost 7 bases. Measured with immunoSEQ multiplex PCR; TCRdb has only the in-frame clones, and not every one. The data contain around 24,000 clones, more than 80% of them seen just once; the ten biggest clones take up around 5%. The origin of this receptor is a man under 40 with gastric cancer. This material consisted of peripheral blood, taken from a patient treated with photon-based radiotherapy. This chain links TRBV4-1 with TRBJ1-2, with 12 bases aligning to TRBD1. CDR3 loop: CASSHLLSPGQGARGYTF. The CDR3 DNA sequence: TGCGCCAGCAGCCATCTTTTAAGTCCGGGACAGGGGGCGCGTGGCTACACCTTC.